The 20 T cell receptor beta chains below all came from one sample that was sequenced in a study of cytomegalovirus exposure and HLA in healthy donors. The PCR employed 60 Vbeta primers together with 13 Jbeta primers. Here immunoSEQ multiplex PCR was the method, and the copy in TCRdb shows in-frame clones only, minus some. The sample includes 99,000 or so clones, approximately 86% of them seen just once. The specimen was PBMCs. The receptors stem from a man between 18 and 29 years old in good health and CMV-seronegative.

In this sample, this clone turned up once. The V call is TRBV28, the J call TRBJ1-1, with D possibly being TRBD1 (6 bases). V was shortened by 6 bases and J by 4 bases, with 12 bases between the two germline ends. The CDR3 is 13 residues long. The V gene's germline CDR1 is MDHEN and CDR2 SYDVKM. CDR3 in DNA: TGTGCCAGCAGAAACCAGGGGAGCACTGAAGCTTTCTTT. This codes for CASRNQGSTEAFF.

The rearrangement uses TRBV5-6 and TRBJ1-6; D ambiguous. The V end was cut by 0 bases, the J end by 9 bases, with 10 bases between. CDR1 is SGHDT and CDR2 is YYEEEE in the germline V gene. The CDR3 runs to 14 residues. This CDR3 is CASSLGDKVSPLHF. The CDR3 nucleotides are TGTGCCAGCAGCTTGGGCGACAAGGTTTCACCCCTCCACTTT.

The chain is built from TRBV28 and TRBJ2-7, with unresolved D. The germline CDR1 and CDR2 sequences are MDHEN and SYDVKM. V was cut by 6 bases and J by 7 bases, with 16 bases left in between. CDR3 size: 13 residues. CDR3 residues: CASSLAQPWEQYF. CDR3 bases: TGTGCCAGCAGCCTGGCCCAACCTTGGGAGCAGTACTTC. The variable domain in full, with the rest retrieved from reference TRBV28 and TRBJ2-7, is DVKVTQSSRYLVKRTGEKVFLECVQDMDHENMFWYRQDPGLGLRLIYFSYDVKMKEKGDIPEGYSVSREKKERFSLILESASTNQTSMYLCASSLAQPWEQYFGPGTRLTVT.

This clone was seen just once. The chain couples TRBV28 to TRBJ2-3; possibly TRBD2 for D (6 bases). Per the germline V gene, CDR1 is MDHEN and CDR2 is SYDVKM. The V end was cut by 3 bases, the J end by 2 bases, with 18 bases between. CDR3 length: 17 residues. The CDR3 loop is CASSFPPAPSATDTQYF. The CDR3, as DNA: TGTGCCAGCAGTTTTCCCCCTGCCCCTAGCGCCACAGATACGCAGTATTTT.

The rearrangement joins TRBV9 to TRBJ2-7, with D possibly TRBD2 on 6 matching bases. Germline lookup yields CDR1 SGDLS and CDR2 YYNGEE. V was shortened by 4 bases and J by 0 bases, with 11 bases between the two germline ends. This CDR3 has 14 amino acids. CDR3 protein: CASSPGLISYEQYF. In DNA, the CDR3 is TGTGCCAGCAGCCCGGGACTTATCTCCTACGAGCAGTACTTC.

This clone was observed a handful of times. The chain is built from TRBV4-1 and TRBJ2-7, with 11 positions matching TRBD2. CDR3 size: 19 residues. The V gene's germline CDR1 is MGHRA and CDR2 YSYEKL. J was trimmed by 2 bases and V by 4 bases; bases with no gene match: 16. The CDR3 region is CASSRQDSLAGGVPYEQYF. CDR3 DNA: TGCGCCAGCAGCCGGCAAGATAGCCTAGCGGGAGGCGTCCCCTACGAGCAGTACTTC.

J is TRBJ2-1 and V is TRBV4-3; no reliable D call. The CDR3 is 15 amino acids. Trimming removed 0 bases at V and 7 bases at J, with 13 bases between. Germline CDR1 and CDR2: LGHNA and YSLEER. The CDR3 reads CASSQDQEGTNEQFF. CDR3 bases: TGCGCCAGCAGCCAAGATCAGGAAGGTACGAATGAGCAGTTCTTC.

The chain recombines TRBV19 with TRBJ2-7, with 8 nucleotides matching TRBD1. CDR1 LNHDA and CDR2 SQIVND come from the germline V gene (reference sequence). There are 15 residues in the CDR3. Germline trimming cut 6 bases from V and 1 base from J; bases unmatched to any gene: 8. The CDR3 here is CASSRTGSGSYEQYF. Here the CDR3 DNA reads TGTGCCAGTAGCCGGACAGGGTCGGGTTCCTACGAGCAGTACTTC.

The CDR3 DNA reads TGTGCCAGCAGCTTATCACCGGGACTAGCGAATAATGAGCAGTTCTTC. The encoded protein is CASSLSPGLANNEQFF. The chain employs TRBV7-3 and TRBJ2-1; TRBD2 agrees at 10 bases. The CDR3 covers 16 residues. Trimming cost V 2 bases and J 7 bases; bases outside gene matches: 8. The germline V gene has CDR1 SGHTA and CDR2 FQGTGA.

CDR3 nucleotides: TGTGCCAGCACCTTTTCAGGGGACGGGAGGAATGAGCAGTTCTTC. It codes for CASTFSGDGRNEQFF. The gene calls are TRBV7-9 and TRBJ2-1; D may be TRBD2 (7 bases). Germline V CDR1 and CDR2: SEHNR, FQNEAQ (reference sequence). Trimming shortened V by 7 bases and J by 7 bases, and 20 bases separated the two germline ends. The CDR3 contains 15 residues.

This chain uses TRBV5-1 with TRBJ1-2; perhaps TRBD1 as D (5 bases). CDR3 length: 14 amino acids. CDR1 is SGHRS, CDR2 YFSETQ, per germline. V dropped 0 bases and J dropped 4 bases, with 10 bases sitting between them. CDR3 bases: TGCGCCAGCAGCTTGGTGGGGGGGACCTATGGCTACACCTTC. The encoded protein is CASSLVGGTYGYTF.

Written as DNA, the CDR3 is TGTGCCAGCAGCTTAGCGCGAAATGAGCAGTTCTTC. Translation: CASSLARNEQFF. The rearrangement joins TRBV7-2 to TRBJ2-1; D is unresolved. Trimming pared 0 bases from V and 7 bases from J, leaving 4 bases between. The CDR3 extends over 12 amino acids. Germline CDR1 reads SGHTA; CDR2 reads FQGNSA.

V gene TRBV7-6 combines with J gene TRBJ2-7; 12 nucleotides match TRBD2. CDR1 and CDR2 (germline): SGHVS, FNYEAQ. V dropped 4 bases and J dropped 6; count of bases not matched to a gene: 4. The CDR3 sequence is 14 residues long. In DNA, the CDR3 is TGTGCCAGCAGCTCACTAGCGGGAGGTTCCGAGCAGTACTTC. As protein: CASSSLAGGSEQYF.

The chain uses TRBV7-2 and TRBJ2-7, with 7 bases identical to TRBD2. V gave up 0 bases and J gave up 4 bases; unmatched junction bases: 6. This CDR3 contains 15 residues. The germline CDR1 and CDR2 sequences are SGHTA and FQGNSA. CDR3 region: CASSLAGGPGYEQYF. CDR3 DNA: TGTGCCAGCAGCTTAGCGGGAGGGCCGGGGTACGAGCAGTACTTC.

To note about this clone: Other DNA variants within this sample encode the same CDR3. The chain couples TRBV28 to TRBJ2-5; TRBD2 aligns across 15 bases. CDR3 length: 15 amino acids. Trimming took 2 bases from V and 5 from J; bases not matched to a gene: 0. Germline V lookup: CDR1 MDHEN, CDR2 SYDVKM. In nucleotides, the CDR3 is TGTGCCAGCAGTTTAGGGACTAGCGGGAGGGAGACCCAGTACTTC. This translates into CASSLGTSGRETQYF.

This clone was seen a few times. The chain carries TRBV10-3 and TRBJ1-1, with no clear D. The germline gives CDR1 ENHRY, CDR2 SYGVKD. The length of the CDR3 is 14 residues. V dropped 3 bases and J dropped 5 bases, with 13 bases sitting between them. CDR3 protein: CAISDQTSGTEAFF. The CDR3 nucleotides are TGTGCCATCAGTGATCAGACATCTGGGACTGAAGCTTTCTTT.

V and J are TRBV5-8 and TRBJ2-1, with 7 bases lining up with TRBD1. Germline V gives CDR1 SGHTS, CDR2 YDEGEE. This CDR3 is built from 12 residues. Trimming at V came to 0 bases and at J to 10 bases, leaving 1 base not matched to a gene. CDR3 loop: CASSLGGQEQFF. Written as DNA, the CDR3 is TGTGCCAGCAGCTTGGGGGGACAGGAGCAGTTCTTC.

The rearrangement uses TRBV5-1 and TRBJ2-7, with D possibly being TRBD1 (6 bases). Germline V gives CDR1 SGHRS, CDR2 YFSETQ. This CDR3 spans 13 amino acids. With 7 bases removed from V and 5 bases from J, the gap between germline ends came to 16 bases. The CDR3 spells CASAYINRDEQYF. The CDR3 DNA reads TGCGCCAGCGCTTACATTAACAGGGACGAGCAGTACTTC.

This clone turned up a few times. The chain has TRBV27 and TRBJ1-2; 7 positions agree with TRBD1. This CDR3 is built from 14 residues. The V and J ends lost 6 bases and 4 bases, in that order; junction bases with no gene match: 8. Germline assignment: CDR1 MNHEY and CDR2 SMNVEV (reference sequence). CDR3 sequence reads: CASSRDRGFYGYTF. CDR3 nucleotide sequence: TGTGCCAGCAGCCGGGACAGAGGATTCTATGGCTACACCTTC.

The rearrangement links TRBV5-1 to TRBJ2-1; 9 nucleotides agree with TRBD1. Trimming at V came to 4 bases and at J to 7 bases, leaving 9 bases not matched to a gene. The V gene's germline CDR1 is SGHRS and CDR2 YFSETQ. This CDR3 has 15 amino acids. The CDR3 loop reads CASSPPPGQGNEQFF. The CDR3, as DNA: TGCGCCAGCAGCCCCCCCCCGGGACAGGGTAATGAGCAGTTCTTC.